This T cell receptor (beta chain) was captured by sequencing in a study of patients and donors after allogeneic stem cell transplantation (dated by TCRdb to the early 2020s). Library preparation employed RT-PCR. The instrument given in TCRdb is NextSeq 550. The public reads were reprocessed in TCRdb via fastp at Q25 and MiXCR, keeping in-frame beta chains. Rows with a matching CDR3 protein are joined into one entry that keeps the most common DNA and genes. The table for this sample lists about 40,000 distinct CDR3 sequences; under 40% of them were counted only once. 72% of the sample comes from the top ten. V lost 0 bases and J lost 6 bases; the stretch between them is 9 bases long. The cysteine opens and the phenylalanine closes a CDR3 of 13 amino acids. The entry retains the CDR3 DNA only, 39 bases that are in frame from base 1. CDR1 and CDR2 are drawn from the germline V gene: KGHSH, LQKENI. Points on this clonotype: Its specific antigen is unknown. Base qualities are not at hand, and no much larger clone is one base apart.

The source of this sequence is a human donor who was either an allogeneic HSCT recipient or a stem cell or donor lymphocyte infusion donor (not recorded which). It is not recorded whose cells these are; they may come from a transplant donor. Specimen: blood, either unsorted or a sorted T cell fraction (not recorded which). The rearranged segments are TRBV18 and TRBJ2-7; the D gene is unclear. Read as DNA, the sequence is TGTGCCAGCTCACCACCGTCCAGGTTCGAGCAGTACTTC. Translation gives CASSPPSRFEQYF.